These 30 T cell receptor beta chains share one sample of origin, sequenced in a study of blood T cells in healthy people across ages. A J-beta primer mix and a sample-barcoded 5' primer were used in a second PCR of roughly 6 to 11 cycles. MiXCR was run by TCRdb on the 5' RACE reads, yielding one entry per CDR3 protein. The table records roughly 700,000 distinct CDR3 sequences, 45% to 50% of them present only once. Sequencing was performed on blood. The receptors come from an older woman in good health.

This clonotype has just a few counts. J is TRBJ2-5 and V is TRBV5-1; 9 nucleotides line up with TRBD1. J gave up 11 bases and V 4 bases, and 12 bases lay outside the gene matches. Germline CDR1 and CDR2: SGHRS and YFSETQ. This CDR3 has 14 residues. Written as DNA, the CDR3 is TGCGCCAGCAGCCGGGACAGGGTAACGAAGGAGCAGTACTTC. Its translation: CASSRDRVTKEQYF.

CDR3 region: CASSYGGRAEYNEQFF. DNA for the CDR3: TGTGCCAGCAGTTATGGCGGGAGGGCCGAATACAATGAGCAGTTCTTC. This chain connects TRBV28 to TRBJ2-1; 9 bases map to TRBD2. CDR1 MDHEN and CDR2 SYDVKM come from the germline V gene. With V trimmed by 4 bases and J by 4 bases, 8 bases remained unmatched. CDR3 length: 16 residues.

About this clonotype: A single base separates this from a much larger clone, so it may be a read error. The chain links TRBV9 to TRBJ2-1; unclear D gene. The tail of the sequence fits TRBJ2-7 better, so the J call may be wrong. Germline V gives CDR1 SGDLS, CDR2 YYNGEE. This CDR3 is built from 15 residues. The DNA of the CDR3 is TGTGCCAGCAGCGTAGGGGTGAGCTCCTACAATGAGCAGTACTTC. Translating gives CASSVGVSSYNEQYF.

V usage is TRBV7-2 and J usage is TRBJ2-3; D ambiguous. This CDR3 region has 12 residues. Trimming took off 4 bases at V and 6 bases at J, with 8 bases between the two ends. The germline CDR1 and CDR2 sequences are SGHTA and FQGNSA. CDR3 sequence: CASSSSKDTQYF. As DNA, the CDR3 is TGTGCCAGCAGCTCGAGCAAGGATACGCAGTATTTT.

This chain links TRBV12-3 or TRBV12-4 with TRBJ2-1; maybe TRBD2 (6 bases). The CDR3 covers 14 residues. V was cut by 3 bases and J by 7 bases, with 13 bases left in between. The CDR3 nucleotides read TGTGCCAGCAGTTTCGGCATTGGAGGGAATGAGCAGTTCTTC. Its translation: CASSFGIGGNEQFF.

This clonotype was detected only a few times. The chain is built from TRBV29-1 and TRBJ2-3, with 7 positions matching TRBD2. V gave up 2 bases and J gave up 0 bases; unmatched junction bases: 2. Germline V CDR1 and CDR2: SQVTM, ANQGSEA. CDR3 size: 14 residues. CDR3 sequence (DNA): TGCAGCGTTGAACTAGCGGCTAGCACAGATACGCAGTATTTT. This gives the protein CSVELAASTDTQYF.

This clonotype was detected only a few times. The rearrangement links TRBV7-3 to TRBJ2-2; D possibly corresponds to TRBD1 (5 bases). Between the trimmed V and J ends, which lost 2 bases and 4 bases, there was a span of 5 bases. The CDR3 is 13 amino acids. CDR1 and CDR2 from the germline V gene are SGHTA and FQGTGA. The CDR3 loop reads CASSLDSTGELFF. In DNA, the CDR3 is TGTGCCAGCAGCTTAGACAGCACCGGGGAGCTGTTTTTT. The whole variable domain, remainder taken from reference TRBV7-3 and TRBJ2-2, is GAGVSQTPSNKVTEKGKYVELRCDPISGHTALYWYRQSLGQGPEFLIYFQGTGAADDSGLPNDRFFAVRPEGSVSTLKIQRTERGDSAVYLCASSLDSTGELFFGEGSRLTVL.

V is TRBV7-2 and J is TRBJ2-3; 8 bases match TRBD1. The CDR3 has 15 residues. Trimming took 5 bases from V and 4 from J; bases not matched to a gene: 8. Germline V gives CDR1 SGHTA, CDR2 FQGNSA. Here the CDR3 reads CASSKDRGRPDTQYF. Written as DNA, the CDR3 is TGTGCCAGCAGCAAAGACAGGGGTCGGCCAGATACGCAGTATTTT.

The V gene is TRBV9, the J gene TRBJ2-1; D unresolved. The CDR3 spans 15 residues. Looked up from germline, CDR1 is SGDLS and CDR2 is YYNGEE. The V end was cut by 5 bases, the J end by 0 bases, with 12 bases between. The CDR3 loop reads CASRPAASSYNEQFF. CDR3 DNA sequence: TGTGCCAGCAGACCAGCAGCGAGCTCCTACAATGAGCAGTTCTTC.

This sequence joins TRBV12-3 or TRBV12-4 and TRBJ2-7; D is possibly TRBD1 or TRBD2 (5 bases each). The CDR3 has 15 residues. Between the trimmed V and J ends, which lost 5 bases and 1 base, there was a span of 15 bases. The CDR3 DNA sequence: TGTGCCAGCAGTCCCACAGACAGACTATCCTACGAGCAGTACTTC. It codes for CASSPTDRLSYEQYF.

The chain has TRBV18 and TRBJ2-5; no reliable D call. The DNA end favors TRBJ2-7, so the J call may be wrong. This CDR3 has 12 amino acids. Germline loops: CDR1 KGHSH, CDR2 LQKENI. The CDR3 is CASAANSYEQYF. CDR3 in DNA: TGTGCCAGCGCTGCCAACTCCTACGAGCAGTACTTC.

The chain is built from TRBV3-1 and TRBJ2-1; 7 bases agree with TRBD2. V lost 3 bases, J lost 6 bases, and 14 bases stayed unmatched. The CDR3 is 17 residues long. Germline V gene sequence: CDR1 LGHDT, CDR2 YNNKEL (reference sequence). CDR3 sequence reads: CASSQAPGRERGNEQFF. In DNA form, the CDR3 reads TGTGCCAGCAGCCAGGCCCCCGGGCGGGAGAGGGGCAATGAGCAGTTCTTC.

This clonotype has only a few counts. The rearrangement links TRBV14 to TRBJ2-7; D is undetermined. The V end was cut by 4 bases, the J end by 5 bases, with 9 bases between. The germline CDR1 and CDR2 sequences are SGHDN and FVKESK. This CDR3 region has 12 residues. CDR3 residues: CASSPSTHEQYF. The CDR3 DNA is TGTGCCAGCAGCCCTTCCACACACGAGCAGTACTTC.

This clonotype was recorded a few times. The chain joins TRBV5-1 to TRBJ2-5; the D gene is possibly TRBD1 (5 bases). The V gene's germline CDR1 is SGHRS and CDR2 YFSETQ. The CDR3 spans 14 residues. V was clipped by 4 bases and J by 1 base, with 11 bases between them. The CDR3: CASSPTVFQETQYF. The DNA of the CDR3 is TGCGCCAGCAGCCCGACAGTGTTCCAAGAGACCCAGTACTTC.

In its sample, this clonotype was seen many times. Here the CDR3 reads CASSQAGGALANYGYTF. The CDR3 DNA sequence: TGTGCCAGCAGCCAAGCGGGGGGCGCCTTAGCTAACTATGGCTACACCTTC. The rearrangement uses TRBV4-2 and TRBJ1-2, with a possible D match to TRBD1 (6 bases). CDR1 is LGHNA and CDR2 is YNFKEQ in the germline V gene. The CDR3 extends over 17 amino acids. V was shortened by 1 base and J by 0 bases, with 15 bases between the two germline ends.

This rearrangement joins TRBV27 to TRBJ2-5, with D hard to call. The J call could be wrong; TRBJ2-7 is a better fit for the DNA end. The CDR3 is made up of 12 amino acids. Germline V CDR1 and CDR2: MNHEY, SMNVEV (reference sequence). CDR3 in DNA: TGTGCCAGCAGTTTATTGTCAGGCGAGCAGTACTTC. Amino acid sequence: CASSLLSGEQYF.

The rearrangement joins TRBV5-6 to TRBJ2-1; TRBD1 might be the D (6 bases). The CDR3 contains 13 residues. Germline assignment: CDR1 SGHDT and CDR2 YYEEEE. With 6 bases removed from V and 12 bases from J, the gap between germline ends came to 19 bases. CDR3 nucleotides: TGTGCCAGCAACCCCTACAGGGTCAAGGCGCAGTTCTTC. Its translation: CASNPYRVKAQFF.

The genes are TRBV7-9 and TRBJ1-6, with D uncertain. CDR1 and CDR2 (germline): SEHNR, FQNEAQ (reference sequence). The V and J ends lost 3 bases and 7 bases respectively, with 13 bases between them. This CDR3 is built from 15 residues. CDR3: CASSFPKVGNSPLHF. For the CDR3, the DNA is TGTGCCAGCAGCTTTCCAAAGGTGGGGAATTCACCCCTCCACTTT. The full variable domain, with the rest looked up from reference TRBV7-9 and TRBJ1-6, is DTGVSQNPRHKITKRGQNVTFRCDPISEHNRLYWYRQTLGQGPEFLTYFQNEAQLEKSRLLSDRFSAERPKGSFSTLEIQRTEQGDSAMYLCASSFPKVGNSPLHFGNGTRLTVT.

This clonotype has a handful of counts. The chain combines TRBV2 with TRBJ2-6, with TRBD2 as a possible D gene (5 bases). The CDR3 sequence is 14 residues long. Trimming took 6 bases from V and 1 from J, leaving 7 bases between them. Germline V CDR1 and CDR2: SNHLY, FYNNEI. The CDR3 reads CASRRESGANVLTF. CDR3 coding DNA: TGTGCCAGCAGGAGGGAATCTGGGGCCAACGTCCTGACTTTC.

This chain uses TRBV14 with TRBJ2-5, with TRBD2 as a possible D gene (6 bases). V lost 2 bases and J lost 5, with 12 bases in between. The CDR3 consists of 14 residues. CDR1 is SGHDN and CDR2 is FVKESK in the germline V gene. For the CDR3, the DNA is TGTGCCAGCAGCCAAACTGGGAGGTGGGAGACCCAGTACTTC. Its protein is CASSQTGRWETQYF.

The CDR3 sequence is CASRQALAGETQYF. CDR3 coding DNA: TGTGCCAGCAGACAGGCCCTAGCGGGAGAGACCCAGTACTTC. This chain connects TRBV2 to TRBJ2-5, with TRBD2 matching over 8 bases. The germline V gene encodes CDR1 SNHLY and CDR2 FYNNEI. The CDR3 has 14 amino acids. The J segment lost 4 bases and the V segment lost 6 bases, leaving 7 bases of the junction unmatched.

This clonotype was seen only once. The CDR3, as DNA: TGCAGTGCCCCTAAGACAGGGCTCAGGGGCTACACCTTC. Translating it yields CSAPKTGLRGYTF. V gene TRBV20-1 combines with J gene TRBJ1-2, with TRBD1 matching over 7 bases. CDR1 is DFQATT, CDR2 SNEGSKA, per germline (reference sequence). The CDR3 sequence is 13 residues long. Trimming at V came to 6 bases and at J to 8 bases, leaving 12 bases not matched to a gene.

This clonotype was counted a few times. The rearrangement uses TRBV7-9 and TRBJ2-7, with 7 bases that match TRBD1. V gave up 2 bases and J gave up 5 bases; unmatched junction bases: 9. CDR1 is SEHNR, CDR2 FQNEAQ, per germline (reference sequence). The CDR3 is 15 residues long. The CDR3 DNA reads TGTGCCAGCAGCTTACCCCGGCGAGGGGGCGACGAGCAGTACTTC. Translating it yields CASSLPRRGGDEQYF. Variable domain in full (rest from reference TRBV7-9 and TRBJ2-7): DTGVSQNPRHKITKRGQNVTFRCDPISEHNRLYWYRQTLGQGPEFLTYFQNEAQLEKSRLLSDRFSAERPKGSFSTLEIQRTEQGDSAMYLCASSLPRRGGDEQYFGPGTRLTVT.

The chain has TRBV7-9 and TRBJ2-7; 9 positions agree with TRBD2. Germline CDR1 and CDR2: SEHNR and FQNEAQ (reference sequence). J gave up 7 bases and V 0 bases, and 10 bases lay outside the gene matches. This CDR3 comprises 16 residues. The CDR3 nucleotides are TGTGCCAGCAGCTTAGCACTAGCGGGCTCCTACAATGAGCAGTACTTC. Translation gives CASSLALAGSYNEQYF.

This sequence joins TRBV6-2 or TRBV6-3 and TRBJ2-1; 8 bases are a match to TRBD2. After removal of 6 bases from V and 6 bases from J, the junction contained 10 bases not matched to a gene. Germline values: CDR1 MNHEY, CDR2 SVGEGT. This CDR3 has 15 residues. The CDR3 loop is CASSSAGALPNEQFF. The CDR3 nucleotides are TGTGCCAGCAGCTCAGCGGGAGCTCTCCCCAATGAGCAGTTCTTC.

The chain employs TRBV7-2 and TRBJ2-1, with D uncertain. The J call may be in error: the DNA end matches TRBJ2-7 better. The CDR3 spans 11 residues. Germline V gene data show CDR1 as SGHTA and CDR2 as FQGNSA. The CDR3 sequence is CASAPYNEQYF. For the CDR3, the DNA is TGTGCCAGCGCCCCCTACAATGAGCAGTACTTC.

The V and J genes are TRBV6-5 and TRBJ1-1; a possible D gene is TRBD1 (6 bases). The CDR3 loop spans 13 amino acids. Deletions cut 5 bases from V and 7 bases from J, with 14 bases between. Germline V gene sequence: CDR1 MNHEY, CDR2 SVGAGI. The CDR3 bases are TGTGCCAGCAGTGCAGAGGACAGCCTTGAAGCTTTCTTT. This translates into CASSAEDSLEAFF.

The chain employs TRBV7-8 and TRBJ1-2; possibly TRBD1 for D (6 bases). Deletions cut 0 bases from V and 7 bases from J, with 15 bases between. Germline CDR1 and CDR2: SGHVS and FQNEAQ. The CDR3 totals 15 residues. In nucleotides, the CDR3 is TGTGCCAGCAGCTTAGCGGAGACAGGCCCCTTTGGCTACACCTTC. It encodes CASSLAETGPFGYTF. The variable domain in full, completed from reference TRBV7-8 and TRBJ1-2, reads GAGVSQSPRYKVAKRGQDVALRCDPISGHVSLFWYQQALGQGPEFLTYFQNEAQLDKSGLPSDRFFAERPEGSVSTLKIQRTQQEDSAVYLCASSLAETGPFGYTFGSGTRLTVV.

This clonotype was seen a few times. V gene TRBV15 combines with J gene TRBJ2-7, with a possible D match to TRBD1 (6 bases). The CDR3 is 14 amino acids. The V gene's germline CDR1 is LNHNV and CDR2 YYDKDF (reference sequence). Trimming left V 3 bases short and J 3 bases short, with 12 bases between. CDR3 DNA: TGTGCCACCAGCAGGGGGGACACCGACTACGAGCAGTACTTC. Encoded protein: CATSRGDTDYEQYF.

The chain joins TRBV15 to TRBJ2-5; D remains ambiguous. CDR3 length equals 13 residues. Germline loops: CDR1 LNHNV, CDR2 YYDKDF (reference sequence). The V end lost 5 bases, the J end lost 1 base, and 8 bases lay between the germline ends. CDR3 DNA sequence: TGTGCCACCAGCGCCGACCGCCAAGAGACCCAGTACTTC. This translates into CATSADRQETQYF.